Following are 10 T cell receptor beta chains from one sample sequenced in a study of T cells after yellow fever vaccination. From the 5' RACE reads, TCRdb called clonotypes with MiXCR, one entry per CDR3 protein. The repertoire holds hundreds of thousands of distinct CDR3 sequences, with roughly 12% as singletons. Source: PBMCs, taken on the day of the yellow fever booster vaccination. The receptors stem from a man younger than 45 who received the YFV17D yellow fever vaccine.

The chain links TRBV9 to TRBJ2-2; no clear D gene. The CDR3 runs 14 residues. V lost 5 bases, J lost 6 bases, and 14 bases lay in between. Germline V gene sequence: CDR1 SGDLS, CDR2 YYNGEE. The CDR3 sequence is CASSPQPAAGELFF. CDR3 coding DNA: TGTGCCAGCAGTCCACAGCCTGCGGCCGGGGAGCTGTTTTTT.

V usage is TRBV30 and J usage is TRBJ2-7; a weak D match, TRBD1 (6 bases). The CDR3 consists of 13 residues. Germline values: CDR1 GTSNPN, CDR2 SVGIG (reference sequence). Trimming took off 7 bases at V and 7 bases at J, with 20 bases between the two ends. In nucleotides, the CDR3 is TGTGCCTTATCACAGGGAGCTAGGTTAGAGCAGTACTTC. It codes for CALSQGARLEQYF.

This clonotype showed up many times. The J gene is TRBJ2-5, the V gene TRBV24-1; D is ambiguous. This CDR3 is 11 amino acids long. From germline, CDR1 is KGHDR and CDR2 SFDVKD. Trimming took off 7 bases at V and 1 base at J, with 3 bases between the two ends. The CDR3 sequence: CATSIQETQYF. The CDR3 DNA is TGTGCCACCAGCATCCAAGAGACCCAGTACTTC.

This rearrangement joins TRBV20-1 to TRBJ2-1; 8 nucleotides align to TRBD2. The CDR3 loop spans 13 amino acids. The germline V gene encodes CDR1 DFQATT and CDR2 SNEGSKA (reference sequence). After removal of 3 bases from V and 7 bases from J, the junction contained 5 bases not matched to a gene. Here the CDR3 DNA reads TGCAGTGCTAGTCGAGTAGCGGGGAATGAGCAGTTCTTC. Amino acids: CSASRVAGNEQFF.

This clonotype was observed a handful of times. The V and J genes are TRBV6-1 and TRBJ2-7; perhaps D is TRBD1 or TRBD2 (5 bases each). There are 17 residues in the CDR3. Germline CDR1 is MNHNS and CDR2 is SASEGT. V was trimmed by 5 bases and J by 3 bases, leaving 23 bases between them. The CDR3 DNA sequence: TGTGCCAGCAGTCCGGCCGGGGCCGTCCCGGAATACTACGAGCAGTACTTC. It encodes CASSPAGAVPEYYEQYF.

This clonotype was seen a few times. The CDR3 DNA sequence: TGCAGTGCTAGAGCGACTAGCGGGAGTTCTGAGCAGTTCTTC. Translating gives CSARATSGSSEQFF. The chain links TRBV20-1 to TRBJ2-1, with 12 bases that match TRBD2. Germline V CDR1 and CDR2: DFQATT, SNEGSKA (reference sequence). The CDR3 runs 14 residues. J was trimmed by 9 bases and V by 1 base; bases with no gene match: 4.

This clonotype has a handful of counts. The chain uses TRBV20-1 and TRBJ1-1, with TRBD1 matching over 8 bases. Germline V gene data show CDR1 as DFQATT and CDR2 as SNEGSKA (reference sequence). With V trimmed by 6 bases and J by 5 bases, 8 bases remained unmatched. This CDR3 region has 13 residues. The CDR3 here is CSALTDRATEAFF. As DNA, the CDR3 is TGCAGTGCCCTAACGGACAGGGCAACTGAAGCTTTCTTT.

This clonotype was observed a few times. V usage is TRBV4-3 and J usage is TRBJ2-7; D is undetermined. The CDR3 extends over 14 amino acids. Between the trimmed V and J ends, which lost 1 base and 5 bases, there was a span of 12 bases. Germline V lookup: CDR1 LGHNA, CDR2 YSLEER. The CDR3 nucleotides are TGCGCCAGCAGCCAAGGACGGGCCTTCCACGAGCAGTACTTC. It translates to CASSQGRAFHEQYF.

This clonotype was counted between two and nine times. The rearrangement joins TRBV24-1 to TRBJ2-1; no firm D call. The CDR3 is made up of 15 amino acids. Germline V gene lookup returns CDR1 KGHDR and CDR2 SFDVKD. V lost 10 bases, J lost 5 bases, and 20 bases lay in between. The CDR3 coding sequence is TGTGCCACAACGCTCGGATCCAGCCACCACAATGAGCAGTTCTTC. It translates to CATTLGSSHHNEQFF.

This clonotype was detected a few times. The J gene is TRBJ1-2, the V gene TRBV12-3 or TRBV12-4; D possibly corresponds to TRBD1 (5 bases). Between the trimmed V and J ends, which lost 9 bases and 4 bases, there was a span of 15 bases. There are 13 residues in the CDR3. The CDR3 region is CASTLLTGYGYTF. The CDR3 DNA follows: TGTGCCAGTACCCTTCTAACAGGCTATGGCTACACCTTC.